This record covers a single T cell receptor (beta chain). Sequencing was performed with immunoSEQ multiplex PCR; in TCRdb, only in-frame clones are kept and a portion is missing. The sample comprises approximately 50,000 clones, 85% to 95% of which are singletons, and less than 0.85% rests with the top ten. The sample comes from a study of T cell changes during pregnancy in multiple sclerosis. The germline V gene encodes CDR1 SGHAT and CDR2 FQNNGV. The CDR3 runs 15 residues. Deletions cut 6 bases from V and 2 bases from J, with 15 bases between. The chain recombines TRBV11-2 with TRBJ2-3; D gene ambiguous. This sequence was found in a female donor with multiple sclerosis, enrolled in a pregnancy study. The source material was CD4+ T cells from peripheral blood mononuclear cells, sampled in the third trimester of pregnancy. CDR3 in DNA: TGTGCCAGCAGTCCGCTTGCGCGGAACACAGATACGCAGTATTTT. Protein: CASSPLARNTDTQYF.